This T cell receptor beta chain was observed in a study of cytomegalovirus exposure and HLA in healthy donors. It was with 60 Vbeta and 13 Jbeta primers that the PCR ran. Methods used by the authors: It was a later analysis that counted tens of millions of unique TCR beta chains, of which some 10 million were shared. Produced via immunoSEQ multiplex PCR; TCRdb's table is partial and in-frame only. For V, J and clone size, that table is used; D and trimming come from the DNA. The sample has approximately 130,000 clones, more than 60% seen once; the top ten hold around 1.8%. This clone turned up a few times. Germline lookup yields CDR1 SGHAT and CDR2 FQNNGV. CDR3 length: 13 residues. The germline V and J ends were trimmed by 1 base and 4 bases, with 7 bases remaining between them.

The sample taken for sequencing was PBMCs. V gene TRBV11-2 combines with J gene TRBJ2-5, with D perhaps TRBD2 (5 bases). The sequence came from a woman in her forties in good health and CMV-seronegative. CDR3 DNA sequence: TGTGCCAGCAGCTTAGCGGGGTTAGAGACCCAGTACTTC. Its protein product is CASSLAGLETQYF.